One and the same sample provided the 26 T cell receptor beta chains below, sequenced in a study of Ad26.COV2.S vaccination and SARS-CoV-2 variants. The treatment was: 15 to 20 received Ad26.COV2.S at low or high dose, single or two shots; 5 received placebo; per-sample allocation not given. The samples were gathered on day 63 after the first injection of vaccine or placebo. Assay used: immunoSEQ multiplex PCR; TCRdb lists only in-frame clones, some missing. Of 400,000 to 450,000 clones in the sample, approximately 92% were seen once. The source material was peripheral blood, sampled in a trial of Ad26.COV2.S vaccine versus placebo. The receptors were sampled from a person aged 18-65 years who received the Ad26.COV2.S COVID-19 vaccine or a placebo.

To note about this clone: Other DNA sequences in this specimen translate into the identical CDR3. This chain links TRBV2 with TRBJ1-4; 7 bases are shared with TRBD1. Germline V lookup: CDR1 SNHLY, CDR2 FYNNEI. The J segment lost 1 base and the V segment lost 5 bases, leaving 1 base of the junction unmatched. This CDR3 has 14 amino acids. CDR3 loop: CASSRQGTNEKLFF. CDR3 bases: TGTGCCAGCAGTCGACAGGGAACTAATGAAAAACTGTTTTTT.

The chain couples TRBV5-5 to TRBJ2-3; no clear D gene. Trimming left V 0 bases short and J 0 bases short, with 8 bases between. This CDR3 has 15 amino acids. Germline-derived CDR1 and CDR2 are SGHKS and YYEKEE (reference sequence). CDR3 sequence reads: CASSLAPISTDTQYF. The CDR3 DNA sequence: TGTGCCAGCAGCTTGGCGCCGATCAGCACAGATACGCAGTATTTT.

The gene calls are TRBV6-4 and TRBJ2-5; TRBD1 matches at 8 bases. J was trimmed by 5 bases and V by 6 bases; bases with no gene match: 11. Per germline, CDR1 MRHNA and CDR2 SNTAGT. The length of the CDR3 is 15 residues. CDR3 protein: CASRFYRGVRETQYF. In DNA form, the CDR3 reads TGTGCCAGCAGATTCTACAGGGGGGTGAGGGAGACCCAGTACTTC.

The CDR3, as DNA: TGTGCCAGCAGCCCCGGGCTGGGTGAGCAGTACTTC. Translated: CASSPGLGEQYF. The chain combines TRBV6-5 with TRBJ2-7; D is uncertain. Germline values: CDR1 MNHEY, CDR2 SVGAGI. V lost 6 bases and J 7 bases, leaving 13 bases between the germline ends. This CDR3 is built from 12 residues.

The chain recombines TRBV20-1 with TRBJ2-3; D perhaps matches TRBD1 (6 bases). CDR1 DFQATT and CDR2 SNEGSKA come from the germline V gene (reference sequence). Trimming took off 3 bases at V and 0 bases at J, with 13 bases between the two ends. The CDR3 extends over 15 amino acids. CDR3 in amino acids: CSASSPGQSTDTQYF. The CDR3 DNA follows: TGCAGTGCTAGTAGTCCGGGACAAAGCACAGATACGCAGTATTTT.

CDR3 residues: CASSSDLTGELFF. Here the CDR3 DNA reads TGCGCCAGCAGCTCGGACCTCACCGGGGAGCTGTTTTTT. The V call is TRBV4-3, the J call TRBJ2-2; no definite D call. Germline lookup yields CDR1 LGHNA and CDR2 YSLEER. The CDR3 contains 13 residues. The V gene lost 5 bases and the J gene lost 4 bases, with 8 bases spanning the gap.

The chain couples TRBV23-1 to TRBJ2-5; 10 bases are a match to TRBD2. TRBV23-1 is assigned to the ORF class and has an uncertain function. Losses at the gene ends were 4 bases for V and 5 bases for J; bases not matched to a gene: 10. This CDR3 has 16 amino acids. DNA for the CDR3: TGCGCCAGCAGTCTCTGCCCTAGCGGGAGCTTGGAGACCCAGTACTTC. Residues: CASSLCPSGSLETQYF.

This rearrangement joins TRBV3-1 (or the pseudogene TRBV3-2) to TRBJ1-2, with no clear D. From germline, CDR1 is LGHDT and CDR2 YNNKEL (reference sequence). V dropped 1 base and J dropped 4 bases, with 10 bases sitting between them. CDR3 length: 14 residues. The CDR3 DNA is TGTGCCAGCAGCCAAGGGACGGCCGCCTATGGCTACACCTTC. Translation: CASSQGTAAYGYTF.

The CDR3 region is CASSAGTSGTYEQYF. In DNA, the CDR3 is TGTGCCAGCTCAGCCGGGACTAGCGGGACTTACGAGCAGTACTTC. The rearrangement links TRBV18 to TRBJ2-7, with TRBD2 matching over 13 bases. Trimming at V came to 5 bases and at J to 4 bases, leaving 5 bases not matched to a gene. The CDR3 totals 15 residues. Germline V gives CDR1 KGHSH, CDR2 LQKENI.

This clone was found once. The genes are TRBV6-5 and TRBJ2-7; D is unclear. The CDR3 covers 14 residues. The germline V gene encodes CDR1 MNHEY and CDR2 SVGAGI. V lost 5 bases to trimming and J lost 5 bases, with 16 bases between them. The CDR3: CASSTQGILNEQYF. The DNA for the CDR3 is TGTGCCAGCAGTACCCAAGGGATCCTTAACGAGCAGTACTTC.

V usage is TRBV3-1 (or the pseudogene TRBV3-2) and J usage is TRBJ2-2; unclear D gene. The CDR3 is made up of 15 amino acids. Germline V lookup: CDR1 LGHDT, CDR2 YNNKEL (reference sequence). Deletions cut 0 bases from V and 8 bases from J, with 13 bases between. CDR3 nucleotide sequence: TGTGCCAGCAGCCAAGAGCCCCTGGCCGTAGGGGAGCTGTTTTTT. The encoded protein is CASSQEPLAVGELFF.

This sequence joins TRBV18 and TRBJ2-7; D is unclear. CDR3 length: 12 residues. Germline V lookup: CDR1 KGHSH, CDR2 LQKENI. Trimming pared 3 bases from V and 4 bases from J, leaving 7 bases between. CDR3 sequence reads: CASSPESYEQYF. CDR3 coding DNA: TGTGCCAGCTCACCTGAGAGTTACGAGCAGTACTTC.

The chain has TRBV5-6 and TRBJ2-2; 13 bases fit TRBD2. The CDR3 has 17 amino acids. The trim removed 5 bases at V and 2 bases at J, leaving 6 bases unmatched. Germline loops: CDR1 SGHDT, CDR2 YYEEEE. DNA of the CDR3: TGTGCCAGCAGGACTAGCGGGAGGACGTCAAACACCGGGGAGCTGTTTTTT. Its translation: CASRTSGRTSNTGELFF.

The rearrangement links TRBV2 to TRBJ1-4, with no clear D. The CDR3 has 14 residues. Trimming took 6 bases from V and 5 from J, leaving 13 bases between them. Germline lookup yields CDR1 SNHLY and CDR2 FYNNEI. The chain's CDR3 is CASRVRGLNEKLFF. DNA for the CDR3: TGTGCCAGCAGAGTTCGAGGGTTGAATGAAAAACTGTTTTTT.

The CDR3 region has the DNA TGTGCCAGCAGCCGTCCTGGGGGGCTGTCAGATACGCAGTATTTT. It is translated as CASSRPGGLSDTQYF. V usage is TRBV5-4 and J usage is TRBJ2-3; the D call may be TRBD1 or TRBD2 (6 bases each). Trimming took off 4 bases at V and 4 bases at J, with 16 bases between the two ends. CDR3 length equals 15 residues. CDR1 is SGHNT, CDR2 YYREEE, per germline (reference sequence). Full variable domain (rest looked up from reference TRBV5-4 and TRBJ2-3): ETGVTQSPTHLIKTRGQQVTLRCSSQSGHNTVSWYQQALGQGPQFIFQYYREEENGRGNFPPRFSGLQFPNYSSELNVNALELDDSALYLCASSRPGGLSDTQYFGPGTRLTVL.

V is TRBV7-2 and J is TRBJ2-2; unclear D gene. Germline CDR1 reads SGHTA; CDR2 reads FQGNSA. The CDR3 contains 17 residues. Trimming took off 3 bases at V and 0 bases at J, with 14 bases between the two ends. DNA for the CDR3: TGTGCCAGCAGCTTCGCTTCGGGTCTAGCGAACACCGGGGAGCTGTTTTTT. This codes for CASSFASGLANTGELFF.

The gene calls are TRBV7-2 and TRBJ2-1; D might be TRBD2 (8 bases). The germline V and J ends were trimmed by 3 bases and 9 bases, with 21 bases remaining between them. CDR1 is SGHTA, CDR2 FQGNSA, per germline. The CDR3 is made up of 16 amino acids. The CDR3 region is CASSFVPGLGGFEQFF. The CDR3 DNA is TGTGCCAGCAGCTTCGTCCCGGGACTAGGGGGCTTTGAGCAGTTCTTC.

J is TRBJ1-3 and V is TRBV6-5; the D is unclear. This CDR3 is built from 14 residues. Trimming stripped 6 bases from V and 0 bases from J, with 9 bases between. The germline V gene encodes CDR1 MNHEY and CDR2 SVGAGI. CDR3 residues: CASRERDSGNTIYF. The CDR3 region has the DNA TGTGCCAGCAGGGAGAGGGACTCTGGAAACACCATATATTTT.

The chain joins TRBV6-5 to TRBJ2-7; weak D call: TRBD1 (6 bases). The CDR3 has 15 residues. Trimming left V 0 bases short and J 4 bases short, with 13 bases between. Germline V gives CDR1 MNHEY, CDR2 SVGAGI. The CDR3 DNA follows: TGTGCCAGCAGTTACTCTGGGCAGGGACAATACGAGCAGTACTTC. Amino acid sequence: CASSYSGQGQYEQYF.

V and J are TRBV7-2 and TRBJ1-1, with D tentatively TRBD1 (5 bases). The CDR3 length is 13 residues. V lost 11 bases and J 4 bases, leaving 17 bases between the germline ends. Germline CDR1 and CDR2: SGHTA and FQGNSA. This CDR3 is CACGAGSATEAFF. The CDR3 coding sequence is TGTGCCTGTGGGGCAGGGAGCGCCACTGAAGCTTTCTTT.

The rearrangement uses TRBV27 and TRBJ2-5; D remains ambiguous. The CDR3 consists of 13 residues. Trimming cost V 6 bases and J 2 bases, with 10 bases left between them. The germline gives CDR1 MNHEY, CDR2 SMNVEV (reference sequence). The CDR3: CASRTGGQETQYF. CDR3 nucleotide sequence: TGTGCCAGCAGGACGGGCGGTCAAGAGACCCAGTACTTC.

With regard to this clone: The same CDR3 also results from other DNA sequences found in this sample. This rearrangement joins TRBV19 to TRBJ1-2, with 7 bases fitting TRBD1. The CDR3 loop spans 13 amino acids. Germline V gives CDR1 LNHDA, CDR2 SQIVND (reference sequence). J was trimmed by 8 bases and V by 3 bases; bases with no gene match: 6. CDR3 DNA sequence: TGTGCCAGTAGTATCGACAGGGTTGGCGGCTACACCTTC. Residues: CASSIDRVGGYTF.

The chain is built from TRBV28 and TRBJ2-7, with 11 bases identical to TRBD2. The V and J ends lost 5 bases and 1 base, in that order; junction bases with no gene match: 7. Germline V CDR1 and CDR2: MDHEN, SYDVKM. The length of the CDR3 is 16 residues. CDR3 in DNA: TGTGCCAGCAGTCCCTCGACTAGCGGGGCATCCTACGAGCAGTACTTC. It codes for CASSPSTSGASYEQYF. The whole variable domain, remainder taken from reference TRBV28 and TRBJ2-7, is DVKVTQSSRYLVKRTGEKVFLECVQDMDHENMFWYRQDPGLGLRLIYFSYDVKMKEKGDIPEGYSVSREKKERFSLILESASTNQTSMYLCASSPSTSGASYEQYFGPGTRLTVT.

This chain joins TRBV27 and TRBJ2-7; no clear D gene. Trimming cost V 5 bases and J 5 bases, with 10 bases left between them. This CDR3 comprises 12 residues. Looked up from germline, CDR1 is MNHEY and CDR2 is SMNVEV (reference sequence). The CDR3 here is CASSTRLNEQYF. CDR3 sequence (DNA): TGTGCCAGCAGTACCCGACTGAACGAGCAGTACTTC.

This sequence joins TRBV29-1 and TRBJ2-1, with D perhaps TRBD2 (6 bases). The CDR3 contains 12 residues. V was clipped by 7 bases and J by 9 bases, with 16 bases between them. Germline CDR1 SQVTM, CDR2 ANQGSEA. CDR3 residues: CSARTNSPEQFF. As DNA, the CDR3 is TGCAGCGCCCGGACTAATTCCCCTGAGCAGTTCTTC.

This clone was seen only once. This chain joins TRBV20-1 and TRBJ2-7, with 7 bases that match TRBD2. This CDR3 is built from 11 residues. Germline V gives CDR1 DFQATT, CDR2 SNEGSKA (reference sequence). V lost 5 bases and J lost 8; bases outside the gene matches: 6. The CDR3 here is CSAPREPQQYF. The CDR3 nucleotides read TGCAGTGCTCCGCGGGAGCCACAGCAGTACTTC.